A selection of T cell receptor beta chains follows, all from one sample in a study of blood T cells in healthy people across ages. TCRdb processed the 5' RACE reads anew with MiXCR; each CDR3 protein has one entry. The sample contains about 670,000 distinct CDR3 sequences, 45% to 60% of which appear only once. Sequenced: blood. These receptors were obtained from a woman aged 80 or over in good health. Each CDR3 is given with its conserved first and last residue. D genes are given only for firm matches. Not all rows give a size; the values are once, few, many and, for expanded clones, a class.

>TRBV27|many|.|TRBJ2-3|14
CASSPTGRSDTQYF
TGTGCCAGCAGTCCGACAGGGAGGTCAGATACGCAGTATTTT
>TRBV3-1|.|.|TRBJ2-2|14
CASSQGGVPGELFF
TGTGCCAGCAGCCAAGGTGGGGTTCCCGGGGAGCTGTTTTTT
>TRBV12-3/TRBV12-4|.|.|TRBJ1-6|15
CASRYQASGNSPLHF
TGTGCCAGCAGATATCAGGCCTCCGGTAATTCACCCCTCCACTTT
>TRBV5-8|many|.|TRBJ2-1|15
CASSQLSGGRGEQFF
TGTGCCAGCAGCCAACTCTCGGGGGGCCGGGGTGAGCAGTTCTTC
>TRBV5-1|many|.|TRBJ2-1|14
CASSPLEGDNEQFF
TGCGCCAGCAGCCCCCTTGAAGGGGACAATGAGCAGTTCTTC
>TRBV4-1|.|TRBD2|TRBJ2-3|17
CASSQDTGGLGSCAQYF
TGCGCCAGCAGCCAAGATACGGGTGGACTAGGCAGTTGTGCGCAGTATTTT
>TRBV7-2|.|.|TRBJ1-1|14
CASSFARGNTEAFF
TGTGCCAGCAGCTTCGCCAGGGGTAACACTGAAGCTTTCTTT
>TRBV29-1|few|.|TRBJ1-2|12
CSAGGEGYGYTF
TGCAGCGCTGGGGGGGAAGGCTATGGCTACACCTTC
>TRBV5-1|.|.|TRBJ2-7|12
CTSSGTTYEQYF
TGCACCAGCTCTGGGACCACCTACGAGCAGTACTTC
>TRBV4-1|.|.|TRBJ2-2|15
CASSPGASNTGELFF
TGCGCCAGCAGCCCCGGGGCCTCGAACACCGGGGAGCTGTTTTTT
>TRBV9|many|TRBD1|TRBJ2-5|17
CASSQSPGQGFRETQYF
TGTGCCAGCAGCCAATCGCCGGGACAGGGGTTTCGCGAGACCCAGTACTTC
>TRBV24-1|.|TRBD1|TRBJ2-1|17
CATSDPPPGQGSNEQFF
TGTGCCACCAGTGATCCACCTCCGGGACAGGGATCCAATGAGCAGTTCTTC
>TRBV6-1|.|.|TRBJ2-7|12
CASRLGWNEQYF
TGTGCCAGCAGGCTAGGATGGAACGAGCAGTACTTC
>TRBV10-3|.|TRBD1|TRBJ2-5|13
CAISTTGITEQYF
TGTGCCATCAGCACGACAGGGATCACTGAGCAGTACTTC
>TRBV2|many|.|TRBJ2-3|13
CASKTTPADTQYF
TGTGCCAGCAAGACCACGCCTGCAGATACGCAGTATTTT
>TRBV3-1|once|.|TRBJ2-3|13
CASSQDSGLTQYF
TGTGCCAGCAGCCAAGATTCGGGCTTGACGCAGTATTTT
>TRBV29-1|.|TRBD1|TRBJ2-2|14
CSADRDGNTGELFF
TGCAGCGCGGACAGGGACGGGAACACCGGGGAGCTGTTTTTT
>TRBV24-1|few|TRBD2|TRBJ2-1|14
CATSPWTSGDEQFF
TGTGCCACCAGTCCCTGGACTAGTGGGGATGAGCAGTTCTTC
>TRBV12-3/TRBV12-4|once|.|TRBJ2-1|13
CASSYAALNEQFF
TGTGCCAGCAGTTACGCAGCCTTGAATGAGCAGTTCTTC
>TRBV7-9|.|.|TRBJ1-6|14
CASSLGDVNSPLHF
TGTGCCAGCAGCTTAGGGGATGTCAATTCACCCCTCCACTTT
>TRBV29-1|.|.|TRBJ2-4|12
CSVRPAKNIQYF
TGCAGCGTTAGACCAGCCAAAAACATTCAGTACTTC
>TRBV5-1|few|.|TRBJ2-2|15
CASSLDPSSTGELFF
TGCGCCAGCAGCTTGGATCCCTCCTCGACCGGGGAGCTGTTTTTT
>TRBV6-5|.|.|TRBJ2-1|15
CASSYGQGTAGEQFF
TGTGCCAGCAGTTACGGGCAGGGGACCGCCGGGGAGCAGTTCTTC
>TRBV5-1|few|TRBD2|TRBJ2-7|14
CASKTSGRTDEQYF
TGCGCCAGCAAGACTAGCGGGAGGACCGACGAGCAGTACTTC
>TRBV6-5|few|.|TRBJ2-3|15
CASSYSGRSADTQYF
TGTGCCAGCAGTTACTCCGGGCGGTCCGCAGATACGCAGTATTTT
>TRBV5-1|.|.|TRBJ2-3|17
CASSLGPAYSSTDTQYF
TGCGCCAGCAGCTTGGGCCCCGCTTACTCTAGCACAGATACGCAGTATTTT
>TRBV4-1|many|TRBD1|TRBJ1-4|16
CASSQGPGQGHEKLFF
TGCGCCAGCAGCCAAGGGCCGGGACAGGGACATGAAAAACTGTTTTTT
>TRBV6-2/TRBV6-3|.|.|TRBJ1-2|13
CASSYSTSGGYTF
TGTGCCAGCAGTTACTCGACCAGTGGAGGCTACACCTTC
>TRBV20-1|many|.|TRBJ1-1|14
CSARDGRGRTEAFF
TGCAGTGCTAGAGACGGCAGGGGAAGGACTGAAGCTTTCTTT
>TRBV5-1|few|TRBD1|TRBJ2-7|14
CASSFDRENYEQYF
TGCGCCAGCAGCTTCGACAGGGAGAACTACGAGCAGTACTTC
>TRBV18|.|.|TRBJ2-3|13
CASSPPGGNTQYF
TGTGCCAGCTCACCACCCGGGGGCAATACGCAGTATTTT
>TRBV12-3/TRBV12-4|many|.|TRBJ2-4|15
CASSSPLLTKNIQYF
TGTGCCAGCAGTTCCCCGCTTCTGACCAAAAACATTCAGTACTTC
>TRBV12-3/TRBV12-4|.|.|TRBJ2-7|14
CATSRVFRAYEQYF
TGTGCCACGTCCCGGGTTTTTCGGGCTTACGAGCAGTACTTC